This record looks at one T cell receptor (beta chain) sequence and its context. Its target is unknown. This sample's time point: patch test 2, 6 weeks after DPC sensitization. Described treatment: therapeutic diphenylcyclopropenone sensitization with weekly scalp DPC. Blood sampling preceded each patch test application. TCRdb recomputed calls from the RACE reads with MiXCR, one row per CDR3 protein. Here the sample spans under 100,000 distinct CDR3 sequences, 8.5% to 12% being singletons. Germline loops: CDR1 SGHTA, CDR2 FQGNSA. This CDR3 spans 13 amino acids. Between the trimmed V and J ends, which lost 6 bases and 4 bases, there was a span of 12 bases. The data originate from a study of human T cells and chemical hapten exposure. General study results and limits: Donors' alopecia may make their immune response differ from healthy people's.

The sequence came from a woman between 45 and 65 years old with alopecia areata. Some clones in this sample may be carry-over from other donors' samples. Here the sequenced sample was whole blood, taken in connection with sensitization to the hapten diphenylcyclopropenone (DPC). The chain has TRBV7-2 and TRBJ1-2; D might be TRBD1 (5 bases). CDR3 region: CASRWGLTYGYTF. The CDR3 nucleotides are TGTGCCAGCAGATGGGGACTGACCTATGGCTACACCTTC. Based on the CDR3 plus reference TRBV7-2 and TRBJ1-2, the full variable domain is GAGVSQSPSNKVTEKGKDVELRCDPISGHTALYWYRQSLGQGLEFLIYFQGNSAPDKSGLPSDRFSAERTGGSVSTLTIQRTQQEDSAVYLCASRWGLTYGYTFGSGTRLTVV.